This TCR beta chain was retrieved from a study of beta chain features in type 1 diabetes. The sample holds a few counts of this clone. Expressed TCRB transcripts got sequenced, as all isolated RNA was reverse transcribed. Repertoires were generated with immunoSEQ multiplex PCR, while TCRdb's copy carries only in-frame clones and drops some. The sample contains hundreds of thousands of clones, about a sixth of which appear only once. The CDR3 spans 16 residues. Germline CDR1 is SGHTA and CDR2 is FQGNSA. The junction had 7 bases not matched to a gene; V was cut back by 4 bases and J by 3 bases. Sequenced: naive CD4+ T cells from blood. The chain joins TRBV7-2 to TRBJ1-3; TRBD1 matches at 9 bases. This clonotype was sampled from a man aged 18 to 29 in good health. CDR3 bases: TGTGCCAGCAGCTCGCCAAACAGGGGGCTTGGAAACACCATATATTTT. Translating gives CASSSPNRGLGNTIYF.